These 25 T cell receptor beta chains share one sample of origin, sequenced in a study of blood T cell repertoires in COVID-19. The assay was immunoSEQ multiplex PCR, and TCRdb's table has in-frame clones only and misses some. Counted here are 150,000 to 200,000 clones, about 81% occurring once; the ten biggest clones make up about 7.8%. Sequencing was done on a sample of peripheral blood. These receptor sequences come from a woman in her sixties with COVID-19, enrolled during active disease.

The rearrangement joins TRBV5-1 to TRBJ1-5; 11 nucleotides agree with TRBD1. Per germline, CDR1 SGHRS and CDR2 YFSETQ. This CDR3 is 15 amino acids long. V shed 4 bases, J shed 8 bases, and the junction held 8 bases outside the gene matches. This chain's CDR3 is CASSRGQGDLEPQHF. CDR3 DNA: TGCGCCAGCAGCAGGGGACAGGGGGATTTAGAGCCCCAGCATTTT.

This chain connects TRBV4-3 to TRBJ2-1; 8 bases are a match to TRBD2. The CDR3 spans 14 residues. V shed 4 bases and J 7 bases; nucleotides not matched to a gene: 6. Germline V CDR1 and CDR2: LGHNA, YSLEER. CDR3 residues: CASSLGLARNEQFF. CDR3 bases: TGCGCCAGCAGCCTCGGACTAGCCCGGAATGAGCAGTTCTTC.

The chain is built from TRBV28 and TRBJ1-2; 7 positions agree with TRBD1. The J segment lost 4 bases and the V segment lost 3 bases, leaving 5 bases of the junction unmatched. Germline CDR1 reads MDHEN; CDR2 reads SYDVKM. The CDR3 consists of 14 residues. CDR3 region: CASSFPTGSYGYTF. The CDR3 nucleotides are TGTGCCAGCAGTTTCCCGACAGGGAGCTATGGCTACACCTTC.

This clone was seen a few times. The genes are TRBV5-6 and TRBJ2-1, with D perhaps matching TRBD1 (6 bases). V lost 7 bases and J lost 9, with 11 bases in between. Germline V gives CDR1 SGHDT, CDR2 YYEEEE. This CDR3 is built from 11 residues. Here the CDR3 DNA reads TGTGCCAGCCAGGGGCAGAGTGAGCAGTTCTTC. This encodes CASQGQSEQFF.

The chain has TRBV4-1 and TRBJ2-7, with TRBD2 matching 7 bases. The germline V gene encodes CDR1 MGHRA and CDR2 YSYEKL. This CDR3 has 17 residues. V shed 0 bases and J 3 bases; nucleotides not matched to a gene: 11. CDR3 protein: CASSQDPPGGRHYEQYF. In DNA form, the CDR3 reads TGCGCCAGCAGCCAAGACCCACCCGGGGGGAGACACTACGAGCAGTACTTC.

The genes are TRBV27 and TRBJ1-6; tentatively, D is TRBD1 (6 bases). The germline V gene has CDR1 MNHEY and CDR2 SMNVEV (reference sequence). The CDR3 has 14 residues. The V end lost 2 bases, the J end lost 7 bases, and 9 bases lay between the germline ends. The chain's CDR3 is CASSLETGNSPLHF. The CDR3 region has the DNA TGTGCCAGCAGTTTAGAAACAGGGAATTCACCCCTCCACTTT.

The CDR3 reads CAISDRRDNQPQHF. The CDR3 DNA reads TGTGCCATCAGTGACAGGCGAGACAATCAGCCCCAGCATTTT. J is TRBJ1-5 and V is TRBV10-3; D is undetermined. This CDR3 comprises 14 residues. Germline CDR1 reads ENHRY; CDR2 reads SYGVKD. V lost 3 bases and J 3 bases, leaving 9 bases between the germline ends.

The V and J genes are TRBV2 and TRBJ1-1; no clear D gene. With 3 bases removed from V and 9 bases from J, the gap between germline ends came to 14 bases. CDR3 length: 13 residues. CDR1 and CDR2 from the germline V gene are SNHLY and FYNNEI. The CDR3 here is CASSELGAGKAFF. CDR3 nucleotide sequence: TGTGCCAGCAGTGAGTTGGGTGCGGGGAAAGCTTTCTTT.

The sample holds one count of this clone. The rearrangement links TRBV19 to TRBJ2-3, with 9 bases fitting TRBD2. The V gene's germline CDR1 is LNHDA and CDR2 SQIVND (reference sequence). Germline trimming cut 5 bases from V and 5 bases from J; bases unmatched to any gene: 5. The CDR3 loop spans 14 amino acids. CDR3: CASSRTSEGDTQYF. Written as DNA, the CDR3 is TGTGCCAGTAGTCGGACTAGCGAGGGAGATACGCAGTATTTT.

This clone was recorded only once. The V call is TRBV7-8, the J call TRBJ2-1, with D perhaps matching TRBD2 (6 bases). The CDR3 has 15 amino acids. CDR1 is SGHVS, CDR2 FQNEAQ, per germline. Deletions cut 5 bases from V and 7 bases from J, with 18 bases between. In nucleotides, the CDR3 is TGTGCCAGCAGCAAAACTAGCCTAAAGGGGAATGAGCAGTTCTTC. Translation: CASSKTSLKGNEQFF. The full variable domain, rest sourced from reference TRBV7-8 and TRBJ2-1, is GAGVSQSPRYKVAKRGQDVALRCDPISGHVSLFWYQQALGQGPEFLTYFQNEAQLDKSGLPSDRFFAERPEGSVSTLKIQRTQQEDSAVYLCASSKTSLKGNEQFFGPGTRLTVL.

The chain links TRBV28 to TRBJ2-1; D uncertain. Germline assignment: CDR1 MDHEN and CDR2 SYDVKM. Trimming stripped 5 bases from V and 7 bases from J, with 6 bases between. The CDR3 has 11 amino acids. Here the CDR3 DNA reads TGTGCCAGCAGTCTCAGTAATGAGCAGTTCTTC. Its protein product is CASSLSNEQFF.

The J gene is TRBJ2-2, the V gene TRBV5-1; D might be TRBD2 (5 bases). V was pared by 6 bases and J by 5 bases, with 20 bases between. The CDR3 sequence is 16 residues long. CDR1 and CDR2 (germline): SGHRS, YFSETQ. The CDR3 here is CASTWRKGPGTGELFF. DNA of the CDR3: TGCGCCAGCACCTGGAGGAAGGGCCCGGGTACCGGGGAGCTGTTTTTT.

V and J are TRBV12-3 or TRBV12-4 and TRBJ2-1; D call uncertain. Trimming shortened V by 5 bases and J by 6 bases, and 11 bases separated the two germline ends. The CDR3 runs to 13 residues. The CDR3 nucleotides read TGTGCCAGCAGTACTTCTTTCCTCAATGAGCAGTTCTTC. It translates to CASSTSFLNEQFF.

Of note for this clone: Germline and junction disagree at one end, which may indicate a read error. CDR3 DNA sequence: TGTGCCAGCAGTTTATTCCGAAACAGTGAAGCTTTCTTT. Encoded protein: CASSLFRNSEAFF. The chain couples TRBV27 to TRBJ1-1, with no clear D. The germline gives CDR1 MNHEY, CDR2 SMNVEV (reference sequence). This CDR3 has 13 residues.

The chain combines TRBV24-1 with TRBJ2-1; TRBD2 matches 10 bases. Germline V gene data show CDR1 as KGHDR and CDR2 as SFDVKD. J was trimmed by 4 bases and V by 3 bases; bases with no gene match: 14. This CDR3 region has 19 residues. The CDR3 reads CATSDLTSGLSPPYNEQFF. The CDR3, as DNA: TGTGCCACCAGTGATCTGACTAGCGGGCTAAGTCCCCCATACAATGAGCAGTTCTTC.

The chain couples TRBV9 to TRBJ1-1; weak D call: TRBD1 (6 bases). Deletions cut 4 bases from V and 2 bases from J, with 21 bases between. The length of the CDR3 is 17 residues. Germline V gene data show CDR1 as SGDLS and CDR2 as YYNGEE. CDR3 amino acids: CASSSTNPGTPNTEAFF. In DNA form, the CDR3 reads TGTGCCAGCAGCTCGACGAACCCCGGGACACCAAACACTGAAGCTTTCTTT.

The chain links TRBV5-8 to TRBJ1-6; D not resolved. Between the trimmed V and J ends, which lost 4 bases and 9 bases, there was a span of 14 bases. Germline V gives CDR1 SGHTS, CDR2 YDEGEE. The CDR3 runs to 14 residues. CDR3 in DNA: TGTGCCAGCAGCACGGACTATGAGGGTTCACCCCTCCACTTT. As protein: CASSTDYEGSPLHF. Together with reference TRBV5-8 and TRBJ1-6, the CDR3 gives the full variable domain: EAGVTQSPTHLIKTRGQQATLRCSPISGHTSVYWYQQALGLGLQFLLWYDEGEERNRGNFPPRFSGRQFPNYSSELNVNALELEDSALYLCASSTDYEGSPLHFGNGTRLTVT.

The V call is TRBV9, the J call TRBJ2-3; 8 bases map to TRBD2. Unmatched junction bases numbered 10, after V lost 1 base and J lost 0 bases. CDR1 and CDR2 from the germline V gene are SGDLS and YYNGEE. This CDR3 contains 18 residues. CDR3 loop: CASSVMTGGETSTDTQYF. The CDR3 coding sequence is TGTGCCAGCAGCGTAATGACGGGAGGGGAGACTAGCACAGATACGCAGTATTTT.

The chain couples TRBV30 to TRBJ1-2, with 7 positions matching TRBD1. The junction had 4 bases not matched to a gene; V was cut back by 5 bases and J by 4 bases. CDR1 GTSNPN and CDR2 SVGIG come from the germline V gene (reference sequence). The CDR3 has 12 amino acids. In nucleotides, the CDR3 is TGTGCCTGGGGTACAGGGGCCTATGGCTACACCTTC. It encodes CAWGTGAYGYTF.

The gene calls are TRBV19 and TRBJ2-7; D possibly corresponds to TRBD2 (6 bases). This CDR3 is built from 14 residues. V was pared by 5 bases and J by 5 bases, with 16 bases between. Germline CDR1 and CDR2: LNHDA and SQIVND (reference sequence). The CDR3 nucleotides are TGTGCCAGTAGTTCCCGGGGAGGAAACGACGAGCAGTACTTC. Protein sequence: CASSSRGGNDEQYF. The full variable domain, in which reference TRBV19 and TRBJ2-7 provide the parts outside the CDR3, is DGGITQSPKYLFRKEGQNVTLSCEQNLNHDAMYWYRQDPGQGLRLIYYSQIVNDFQKGDIAEGYSVSREKKESFPLTVTSAQKNPTAFYLCASSSRGGNDEQYFGPGTRLTVT.

Notes on this clone: One end of the junction varies from germline; a read error may be responsible. V usage is TRBV7-7 and J usage is TRBJ2-6, with 7 bases matching TRBD1. Germline V gene lookup returns CDR1 SSHAT and CDR2 FNYEAQ (reference sequence). The length of the CDR3 is 19 residues. Here the CDR3 reads CASSLTTTTGPGGANVLTF. In DNA form, the CDR3 reads TGTGCTAGCAGCTTAACAACTACGACAGGGCCCGGGGGGGCCAACGTCCTGACTTTC.

CDR3 residues: CASSPLTGGANYGYTF. As DNA, the CDR3 is TGTGCCAGCTCACCTTTAACAGGGGGCGCCAACTATGGCTACACCTTC. The genes are TRBV18 and TRBJ1-2; 9 nucleotides agree with TRBD1. V was pared by 3 bases and J by 2 bases, with 7 bases of the junction left unmatched. The CDR3 length is 16 residues. Germline-derived CDR1 and CDR2 are KGHSH and LQKENI.

For the CDR3, the DNA is TGTGCCAGCAGCCAAACGACAGGGCTGGGCGAGCAGTACTTC. It codes for CASSQTTGLGEQYF. The rearrangement links TRBV7-2 to TRBJ2-7, with TRBD1 identical over 7 bases. The CDR3 sequence is 14 residues long. Looked up from germline, CDR1 is SGHTA and CDR2 is FQGNSA. Trimming at V came to 5 bases and at J to 6 bases, leaving 10 bases not matched to a gene.

The rearrangement links TRBV7-2 to TRBJ1-2; TRBD1 aligns across 10 bases. The CDR3 runs 16 residues. Looked up from germline, CDR1 is SGHTA and CDR2 is FQGNSA. V was pared by 0 bases and J by 8 bases, with 9 bases of the junction left unmatched. CDR3 amino acids: CASSLARGQGTDGYTF. For the CDR3, the DNA is TGTGCCAGCAGCTTAGCAAGGGGACAGGGGACTGACGGCTACACCTTC.

The chain uses TRBV28 and TRBJ1-6; D gene unclear. Trimming took 3 bases from V and 0 from J, leaving 12 bases between them. The CDR3 consists of 17 residues. CDR1 and CDR2 (germline): MDHEN, SYDVKM. The CDR3 DNA reads TGTGCCAGCAGTTTTAAATCCGGGAGCTCCTATAATTCACCCCTCCACTTT. Translated, it gives CASSFKSGSSYNSPLHF. Variable domain in full (rest from reference TRBV28 and TRBJ1-6): DVKVTQSSRYLVKRTGEKVFLECVQDMDHENMFWYRQDPGLGLRLIYFSYDVKMKEKGDIPEGYSVSREKKERFSLILESASTNQTSMYLCASSFKSGSSYNSPLHFGNGTRLTVT.